In its sample, the clone carrying this T cell receptor beta chain was seen a few times. Its antigen is not identified. A universal primer site was added by template switching, and unique molecular identifiers were carried by the cDNA. TCRdb reanalysed the 5' RACE reads using MiXCR and keeps one entry per CDR3 protein. The data contain 1.5 million to 2 million distinct CDR3 sequences, 32% of them singletons. The data stem from a study of identical twins. Study observations and caveats: The more abundant beta clonotypes in cord blood had fewer insertions, and memory repertoires did not show this. With monozygotic twins, out-of-frame TCR alpha sharing exceeded what models estimated.

There are 12 residues in the CDR3. Germline-derived CDR1 and CDR2 are DFQATT and SNEGSKA (reference sequence). The junction had 6 bases not matched to a gene; V was cut back by 6 bases and J by 6 bases. This sequence was found in a newborn girl in good health. Specimen: cord blood. The chain carries TRBV20-1 and TRBJ2-7; 9 bases agree with TRBD1. In nucleotides, the CDR3 is TGCAGTGCCCCCGGGACAGGGATCGAGCAGTACTTC. The encoded protein is CSAPGTGIEQYF.